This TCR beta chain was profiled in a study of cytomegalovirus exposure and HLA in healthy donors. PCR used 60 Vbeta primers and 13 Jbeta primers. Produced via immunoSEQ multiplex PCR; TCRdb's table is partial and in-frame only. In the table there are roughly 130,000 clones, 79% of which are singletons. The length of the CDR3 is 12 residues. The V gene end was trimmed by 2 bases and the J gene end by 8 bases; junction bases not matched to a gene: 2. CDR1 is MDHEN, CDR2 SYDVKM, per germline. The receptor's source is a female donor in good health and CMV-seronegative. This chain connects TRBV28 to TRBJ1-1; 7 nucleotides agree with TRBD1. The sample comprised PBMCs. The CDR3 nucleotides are TGTGCCAGCAGTTTAGCGGGACAGGAAGCTTTCTTT. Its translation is CASSLAGQEAFF.